The 25 T cell receptor beta chains below were found in one sample sequenced in a study of early T cells in non-severe SARS-CoV-2 infection. MiXCR, applied by TCRdb to the 5' RACE reads, yields one record per CDR3 protein. The table includes around 64,000 distinct CDR3 sequences, 10% to 15% detected once. Sequenced: whole blood. The receptor set was obtained from an adult who was a healthcare worker with PCR-confirmed SARS-CoV-2 infection or an uninfected control (not recorded which).

In this sample, this clonotype turned up many times. The J gene is TRBJ2-3, the V gene TRBV18; D may be TRBD1 or TRBD2 (6 bases each). CDR3 size: 16 residues. CDR1 and CDR2 from the germline V gene are KGHSH and LQKENI. The V end was cut by 2 bases, the J end by 1 base, with 13 bases between. The CDR3 protein is CASSPLGGTGTDTQYF. CDR3 sequence (DNA): TGTGCCAGCTCACCATTGGGGGGCACCGGCACAGATACGCAGTATTTT.

This clonotype was detected a few times. V gene TRBV14 combines with J gene TRBJ1-2; D not certain. With 1 base removed from V and 2 bases from J, the gap between germline ends came to 14 bases. The germline gives CDR1 SGHDN, CDR2 FVKESK. The CDR3 has 16 residues. The CDR3 spells CASSQVGDSINYGYTF. The CDR3 nucleotides are TGTGCCAGCAGCCAAGTTGGCGACTCAATAAACTATGGCTACACCTTC.

The J gene is TRBJ1-5, the V gene TRBV7-9; 7 bases map to TRBD1. CDR3 size: 15 residues. Germline CDR1 reads SEHNR; CDR2 reads FQNEAQ (reference sequence). The trim removed 5 bases at V and 7 bases at J, leaving 11 bases unmatched. CDR3: CASSPRGTEGQPQHF. Written as DNA, the CDR3 is TGTGCCAGCAGCCCGCGGGGGACAGAAGGCCAGCCCCAGCATTTT.

The table lists this clonotype with many counts. The chain has TRBV7-9 and TRBJ1-1; D remains ambiguous. Trimming pared 6 bases from V and 1 base from J, leaving 9 bases between. CDR3 length: 13 amino acids. The germline V gene encodes CDR1 SEHNR and CDR2 FQNEAQ (reference sequence). DNA of the CDR3: TGTGCCAGCAGTTGGAGAAGGAACACTGAAGCTTTCTTT. This encodes CASSWRRNTEAFF.

This clonotype was seen repeatedly, ten times or more. The chain joins TRBV11-2 to TRBJ2-3; possible D gene TRBD1, 6 bases. The CDR3 runs 17 residues. CDR1 and CDR2 (germline): SGHAT, FQNNGV. V lost 0 bases and J 8 bases, leaving 21 bases between the germline ends. CDR3 coding DNA: TGTGCCAGCAGCTTAGATGCGGCAGGGCCCATACAGGGTACGCAGTATTTT. It codes for CASSLDAAGPIQGTQYF.

This clonotype was counted only a few times. The chain couples TRBV3-1 to TRBJ1-5; D is uncertain. The germline V gene has CDR1 LGHDT and CDR2 YNNKEL (reference sequence). The CDR3 loop spans 18 amino acids. V dropped 0 bases and J dropped 0 bases, with 15 bases sitting between them. DNA for the CDR3: TGTGCCAGCAGCCAAGAGGTACGGGATCCGTATAGCAATCAGCCCCAGCATTTT. It encodes CASSQEVRDPYSNQPQHF.

This clonotype was seen many times. The chain carries TRBV20-1 and TRBJ2-5; D gene unclear. Germline CDR1 and CDR2: DFQATT and SNEGSKA (reference sequence). The CDR3 runs to 13 residues. The V gene lost 6 bases and the J gene lost 2 bases, with 13 bases spanning the gap. The CDR3 protein is CSARWGRQETQYF. In nucleotides, the CDR3 is TGCAGTGCCAGATGGGGTAGACAAGAGACCCAGTACTTC.

This clonotype was recorded a few times. The chain recombines TRBV4-1 with TRBJ2-2, with TRBD1 identical over 8 bases. This CDR3 contains 18 residues. The germline CDR1 and CDR2 sequences are MGHRA and YSYEKL. The V segment lost 0 bases and the J segment 4 bases; nucleotides outside the gene matches: 10. CDR3 in amino acids: CASSQDFSGQGRTGELFF. The CDR3 nucleotides are TGCGCCAGCAGCCAAGATTTTTCCGGACAGGGTCGCACCGGGGAGCTGTTTTTT.

In this sample, this clonotype turned up many times. This sequence joins TRBV19 and TRBJ2-1; 8 nucleotides agree with TRBD2. CDR1 is LNHDA and CDR2 is SQIVND in the germline V gene (reference sequence). Trimming at V came to 4 bases and at J to 7 bases, leaving 6 bases not matched to a gene. The CDR3 consists of 14 residues. The CDR3 nucleotides are TGTGCCAGTAGTAGCGGACTAGCCTTTAATGAGCAGTTCTTC. This gives the protein CASSSGLAFNEQFF.

This clonotype was recorded many times. The chain combines TRBV6-1 with TRBJ2-4; the D is unclear. Trimming pared 6 bases from V and 3 bases from J, leaving 18 bases between. The CDR3 contains 16 residues. Germline V gives CDR1 MNHNS, CDR2 SASEGT. CDR3 region: CASSEFLVGVKNIQYF. DNA for the CDR3: TGTGCCAGCAGCGAGTTCCTAGTAGGAGTCAAAAACATTCAGTACTTC.

This clonotype has a handful of counts. V and J are TRBV14 and TRBJ2-3; 7 positions agree with TRBD1. With V trimmed by 4 bases and J by 3 bases, 10 bases remained unmatched. CDR1 and CDR2 from the germline V gene are SGHDN and FVKESK. There are 16 residues in the CDR3. The DNA of the CDR3 is TGTGCCAGCAGCCCCCTTTGGGGCAGGGGGACAGATACGCAGTATTTT. It specifies CASSPLWGRGTDTQYF.

The chain has TRBV6-2 or TRBV6-3 and TRBJ1-5; D is undetermined. Trimming took 4 bases from V and 0 from J, leaving 19 bases between them. This CDR3 comprises 18 residues. Germline CDR1 and CDR2: MNHEY and SVGEGT. This CDR3 is CASSSRRGSSYSNQPQHF. The CDR3 nucleotides are TGTGCCAGCAGTTCCCGCCGCGGGTCCTCTTATAGCAATCAGCCCCAGCATTTT.

V usage is TRBV11-3 and J usage is TRBJ2-1, with D perhaps matching TRBD1 (6 bases). V was trimmed by 5 bases and J by 9 bases, leaving 23 bases between them. The CDR3 spans 16 residues. Germline lookup yields CDR1 SGHNT and CDR2 YENEEA. In DNA form, the CDR3 reads TGTGCCAGCAGCGGGGGCCCATGGGTGGGAGAATCTGAGCAGTTCTTC. Protein product: CASSGGPWVGESEQFF.

This clonotype showed up just a few times. The chain couples TRBV25-1 to TRBJ1-5; D perhaps matches TRBD1 (5 bases). Germline CDR1 reads MGHDK; CDR2 reads SYGVNS. The CDR3 runs to 14 residues. The V end was cut by 3 bases, the J end by 1 base, with 7 bases between. The chain's CDR3 is CASSDRVSNQPQHF. As DNA, the CDR3 is TGTGCCAGCAGTGACAGGGTGAGCAATCAGCCCCAGCATTTT.

This clonotype came up many times. The CDR3 DNA reads TGTGCCAGCAGCTTCGGCGGGAGGGACACAGATACGCAGTATTTT. It codes for CASSFGGRDTDTQYF. The chain recombines TRBV7-9 with TRBJ2-3; 9 nucleotides align to TRBD2. The CDR3 is made up of 15 amino acids. The germline CDR1 and CDR2 sequences are SEHNR and FQNEAQ (reference sequence). With 3 bases clipped from V and 2 bases from J, the junction kept 3 bases outside the gene matches.

At least ten counts were recorded for this clonotype. V gene TRBV9 combines with J gene TRBJ2-7; D may be TRBD2 (6 bases). V dropped 0 bases and J dropped 2 bases, with 18 bases sitting between them. This CDR3 has 17 residues. CDR1 and CDR2 from the germline V gene are SGDLS and YYNGEE. Written as DNA, the CDR3 is TGTGCCAGCAGCGTAGATCCCTCAGCGGAGGGCCCCTACGAGCAGTACTTC. Its translation is CASSVDPSAEGPYEQYF.

This clonotype has ten or more counts. This chain uses TRBV29-1 with TRBJ2-7; D may correspond to TRBD1 or TRBD2 (5 bases each). Between the trimmed V and J ends, which lost 4 bases and 7 bases, there was a span of 20 bases. The CDR3 length is 14 residues. Germline values: CDR1 SQVTM, CDR2 ANQGSEA. For the CDR3, the DNA is TGCAGCGTTGTCGGGGCAGGGCGATTTAATGAGCAGTACTTC. Its translation: CSVVGAGRFNEQYF.

V and J are TRBV12-3 or TRBV12-4 and TRBJ1-5; D gene uncertain. V lost 2 bases and J 5 bases, leaving 4 bases between the germline ends. CDR3 size: 12 residues. In DNA, the CDR3 is TGTGCCAGCAGTTTAACCCATCAGCCCCAGCATTTT. Its translation: CASSLTHQPQHF.

The CDR3 sequence: CAWSPGLNYGYTF. CDR3 nucleotides: TGTGCCTGGAGCCCGGGACTCAACTATGGCTACACCTTC. V gene TRBV30 combines with J gene TRBJ1-2; tentatively, D is TRBD1 (5 bases). The CDR3 sequence is 13 residues long. The V gene's germline CDR1 is GTSNPN and CDR2 SVGIG (reference sequence). Trimming cost V 3 bases and J 2 bases, with 10 bases left between them.

This clonotype was counted many times. The chain recombines TRBV27 with TRBJ2-5; TRBD1 might be the D (6 bases). CDR3 length equals 15 residues. Germline assignment: CDR1 MNHEY and CDR2 SMNVEV (reference sequence). V was pared by 2 bases and J by 0 bases, with 10 bases between. The CDR3 DNA is TGTGCCAGCAGTTTAAGGTGGACAGACCAAGAGACCCAGTACTTC. Protein sequence: CASSLRWTDQETQYF.

This clonotype has a handful of counts. This sequence joins TRBV20-1 and TRBJ2-7; unclear D gene. Germline-derived CDR1 and CDR2 are DFQATT and SNEGSKA (reference sequence). Deletions cut 1 base from V and 5 bases from J, with 18 bases between. This CDR3 region has 15 residues. The chain's CDR3 is CSARGSEPKPHEQYF. The CDR3 nucleotides read TGCAGTGCTAGAGGCTCGGAGCCCAAGCCCCACGAGCAGTACTTC.

This clonotype was seen at least ten times. A read error may produce the germline difference seen at one junction end. The gene calls are TRBV7-9 and TRBJ2-2; a possible D gene is TRBD1 (6 bases). This CDR3 contains 13 residues. Germline CDR1 SEHNR, CDR2 FQNEAQ (reference sequence). CDR3 in DNA: TGTGCCGGCAGAGGGGGTAGCACCGGGGAGCTGTTTTTT. The encoded protein is CAGRGGSTGELFF. Drawing the rest from reference TRBV7-9 and TRBJ2-2, the complete variable domain is DTGVSQNPRHKITKRGQNVTFRCDPISEHNRLYWYRQTLGQGPEFLTYFQNEAQLEKSRLLSDRFSAERPKGSFSTLEIQRTEQGDSAMYLCAGRGGSTGELFFGEGSRLTVL.

This clonotype was found a few times. The chain uses TRBV29-1 and TRBJ2-2; D may be TRBD2 (6 bases). The CDR3 loop spans 13 amino acids. Trimming shortened V by 6 bases and J by 2 bases, and 10 bases separated the two germline ends. The germline gives CDR1 SQVTM, CDR2 ANQGSEA. The CDR3 DNA reads as TGCAGCGTGGTGGGACTTAACACCGGGGAGCTGTTTTTT. As protein: CSVVGLNTGELFF.

This clonotype was detected ten times or more. The chain links TRBV9 to TRBJ2-1; 9 bases are shared with TRBD2. In germline, CDR1 is SGDLS, CDR2 YYNGEE. This CDR3 has 17 amino acids. After removal of 1 base from V and 2 bases from J, the junction contained 7 bases not matched to a gene. CDR3 nucleotide sequence: TGTGCCAGCAGCGTAACGCGCGGGGGGGCGACCTACAATGAGCAGTTCTTC. Protein: CASSVTRGGATYNEQFF. The variable domain in full, completed from reference TRBV9 and TRBJ2-1, reads DSGVTQTPKHLITATGQRVTLRCSPRSGDLSVYWYQQSLDQGLQFLIQYYNGEERAKGNILERFSAQQFPDLHSELNLSSLELGDSALYFCASSVTRGGATYNEQFFGPGTRLTVL.

This clonotype was seen a single time. The chain combines TRBV10-2 with TRBJ1-5, with TRBD1 matching over 8 bases. The germline gives CDR1 WSHSY, CDR2 SAAADI. V trimming: 3 bases; J trimming: 3 bases; junction bases outside the gene matches: 4. The CDR3 extends over 15 amino acids. CDR3 DNA: TGCGCCAGCAGTGACTACAGGGGGGACAATCAGCCCCAGCATTTT. This encodes CASSDYRGDNQPQHF.